Shown below are 8 T cell receptor beta chains from a single sample sequenced in a study of cytomegalovirus exposure and HLA in healthy donors. PCR employed 60 Vbeta and 13 Jbeta primers. Measured with immunoSEQ multiplex PCR; TCRdb has only the in-frame clones, and not every one. Found here are approximately 150,000 clones; the top ten clones hold under 2.5%. The sequenced sample was PBMCs. The receptors were gathered from a woman younger than 35 in good health and CMV-seronegative.

The rearrangement links TRBV27 to TRBJ2-3; 8 nucleotides line up with TRBD2. Unmatched junction bases numbered 18, after V lost 5 bases and J lost 5 bases. The CDR3 has 18 amino acids. Germline V lookup: CDR1 MNHEY, CDR2 SMNVEV (reference sequence). The DNA for the CDR3 is TGTGCCAGCAGTCTAACTCCCTGGGGAGCGGGAGATGAAGATACGCAGTATTTT. Translation gives CASSLTPWGAGDEDTQYF.

The chain couples TRBV5-1 to TRBJ2-1; 10 bases fit TRBD2. There are 13 residues in the CDR3. The V gene end was trimmed by 7 bases and the J gene end by 9 bases; junction bases not matched to a gene: 7. The V gene's germline CDR1 is SGHRS and CDR2 YFSETQ. Written as DNA, the CDR3 is TGCGCCAGCGGGGGGACTAGCGTCAGTGAGCAGTTCTTC. Amino acid sequence: CASGGTSVSEQFF.

The rearrangement joins TRBV7-9 to TRBJ2-7; the match to TRBD1 covers 9 bases. Trimming cost V 0 bases and J 6 bases; bases outside gene matches: 15. The CDR3 sequence is 18 residues long. The germline V gene encodes CDR1 SEHNR and CDR2 FQNEAQ (reference sequence). Here the CDR3 DNA reads TGTGCCAGCAGCTTAGCGGGACAGGGTTCTTTTCGGGGCTCCGAGCAGTACTTC. Translating it yields CASSLAGQGSFRGSEQYF.

Of note for this clone: Different DNA sequences within this sample yield the same CDR3. The chain joins TRBV5-6 to TRBJ2-3; D unclear. CDR3 length: 14 residues. CDR1 and CDR2 (germline): SGHDT, YYEEEE. Trimming removed 2 bases at V and 0 bases at J, with 7 bases between. The CDR3 reads CASSFGSSTDTQYF. The CDR3 DNA reads TGTGCCAGCAGCTTCGGGTCGAGCACAGATACGCAGTATTTT. The complete variable domain, with remaining parts taken from reference TRBV5-6 and TRBJ2-3, reads DAGVTQSPTHLIKTRGQQVTLRCSPKSGHDTVSWYQQALGQGPQFIFQYYEEEERQRGNFPDRFSGHQFPNYSSELNVNALLLGDSALYLCASSFGSSTDTQYFGPGTRLTVL.

The V gene is TRBV2, the J gene TRBJ2-3, with TRBD2 identical over 15 bases. The V gene's germline CDR1 is SNHLY and CDR2 FYNNEI. V dropped 6 bases and J dropped 6; count of bases not matched to a gene: 4. This CDR3 is 15 amino acids long. Here the CDR3 DNA reads TGTGCCAGCAGGGATGGACTAGCGGGAGGGGATACGCAGTATTTT. Translating gives CASRDGLAGGDTQYF. The whole variable domain, filled in from reference TRBV2 and TRBJ2-3, reads EPEVTQTPSHQVTQMGQEVILRCVPISNHLYFYWYRQILGQKVEFLVSFYNNEISEKSEIFDDQFSVERPDGSNFTLKIRSTKLEDSAMYFCASRDGLAGGDTQYFGPGTRLTVL.

The chain carries TRBV10-2 and TRBJ2-7; 9 nucleotides agree with TRBD2. The CDR3 is 16 amino acids. Per the germline V gene, CDR1 is WSHSY and CDR2 is SAAADI. V was pared by 7 bases and J by 0 bases, with 10 bases of the junction left unmatched. The CDR3 loop reads CASKWSSGMDSYEQYF. CDR3 DNA sequence: TGCGCCAGCAAGTGGTCTAGCGGGATGGACTCCTACGAGCAGTACTTC.

The V call is TRBV4-2, the J call TRBJ2-1, with 14 bases that match TRBD2. CDR3 length equals 19 residues. Trimming at V came to 1 base and at J to 0 bases, leaving 5 bases not matched to a gene. The germline gives CDR1 LGHNA, CDR2 YNFKEQ. The CDR3 sequence is CASSQGLAGGPSSYNEQFF. The CDR3 DNA sequence: TGTGCCAGCAGCCAAGGACTAGCGGGAGGGCCGAGCTCCTACAATGAGCAGTTCTTC.

This chain links TRBV6-6 with TRBJ1-4; D unresolved. Trimming stripped 6 bases from V and 0 bases from J, with 11 bases between. CDR1 is MNHNY, CDR2 SVGAGI, per germline (reference sequence). The CDR3 loop spans 15 amino acids. CDR3 region: CASRTSGATNEKLFF. In nucleotides, the CDR3 is TGTGCCAGCAGGACATCAGGTGCAACTAATGAAAAACTGTTTTTT.